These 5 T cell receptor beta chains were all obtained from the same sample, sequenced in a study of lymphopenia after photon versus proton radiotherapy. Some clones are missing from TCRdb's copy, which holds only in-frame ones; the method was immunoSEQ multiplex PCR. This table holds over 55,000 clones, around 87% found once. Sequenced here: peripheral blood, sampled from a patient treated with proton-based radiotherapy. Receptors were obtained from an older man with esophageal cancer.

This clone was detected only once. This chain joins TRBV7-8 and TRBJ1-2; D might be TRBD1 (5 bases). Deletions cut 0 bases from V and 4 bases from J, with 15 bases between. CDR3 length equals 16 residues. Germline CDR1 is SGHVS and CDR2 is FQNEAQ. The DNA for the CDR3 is TGTGCCAGCAGCTTAGCAGCAGGGATCCTTGGCTATGGCTACACCTTC. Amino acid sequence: CASSLAAGILGYGYTF.

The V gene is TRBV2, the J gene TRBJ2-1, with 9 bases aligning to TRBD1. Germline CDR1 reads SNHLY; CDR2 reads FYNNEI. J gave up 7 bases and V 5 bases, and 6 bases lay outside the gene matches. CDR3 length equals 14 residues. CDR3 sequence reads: CASSRTGEVNEQFF. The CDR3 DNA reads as TGTGCCAGCAGTCGGACAGGGGAAGTGAATGAGCAGTTCTTC.

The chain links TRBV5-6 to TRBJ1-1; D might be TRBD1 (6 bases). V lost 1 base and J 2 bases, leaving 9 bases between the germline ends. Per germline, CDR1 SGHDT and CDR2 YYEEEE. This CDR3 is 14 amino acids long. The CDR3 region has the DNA TGTGCCAGCAGCTTGAGGGGGATTAACACTGAAGCTTTCTTT. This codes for CASSLRGINTEAFF.

The CDR3 sequence: CASSRWGPQHF. CDR3 bases: TGTGCCAGCAGTCGGTGGGGGCCCCAGCATTTT. This chain connects TRBV7-8 to TRBJ1-5, with D uncertain. Germline CDR1 is SGHVS and CDR2 is FQNEAQ. This CDR3 spans 11 amino acids. The V end was cut by 6 bases, the J end by 9 bases, with 9 bases between.

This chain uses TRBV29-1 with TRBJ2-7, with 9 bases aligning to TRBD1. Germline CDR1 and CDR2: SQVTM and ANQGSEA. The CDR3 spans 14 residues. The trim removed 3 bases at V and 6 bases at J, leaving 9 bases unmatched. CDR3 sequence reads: CSVDRTGTGFEQYF. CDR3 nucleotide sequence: TGCAGCGTTGACAGAACCGGGACAGGGTTCGAGCAGTACTTC.